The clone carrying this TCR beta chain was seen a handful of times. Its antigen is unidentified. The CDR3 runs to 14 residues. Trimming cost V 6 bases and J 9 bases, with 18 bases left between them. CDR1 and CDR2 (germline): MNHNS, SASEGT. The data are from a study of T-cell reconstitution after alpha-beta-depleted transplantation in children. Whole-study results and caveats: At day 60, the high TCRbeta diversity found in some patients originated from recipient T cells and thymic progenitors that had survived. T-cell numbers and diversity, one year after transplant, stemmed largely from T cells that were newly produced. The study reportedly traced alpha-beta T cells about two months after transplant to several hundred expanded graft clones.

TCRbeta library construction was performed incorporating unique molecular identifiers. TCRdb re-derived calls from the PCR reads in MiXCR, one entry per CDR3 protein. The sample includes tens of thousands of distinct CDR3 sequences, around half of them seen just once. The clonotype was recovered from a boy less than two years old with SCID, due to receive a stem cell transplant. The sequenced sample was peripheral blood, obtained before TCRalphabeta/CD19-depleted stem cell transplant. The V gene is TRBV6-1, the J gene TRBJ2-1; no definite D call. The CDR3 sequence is CASSPGRPSPEQFF. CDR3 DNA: TGTGCCAGCAGCCCGGGCCGCCCAAGTCCTGAGCAGTTCTTC.